The entry that follows covers one TCR beta chain sequence. The source of the sample is a study of blood T cell repertoires in COVID-19. Study-wide context: Some COVID-19 samples were acute and others convalescent; all came from the United States, Italy and Spain. From T cells, B-cell-depleted T cells, or PBMCs came the material, which was cDNA or gDNA.

Authors' methods: Reference gene primer amplification in the assay estimated nucleated cell counts. TCRdb's copy holds only in-frame clones and misses some; the assay was immunoSEQ multiplex PCR. That table furnishes V, J and clone size, whereas the DNA furnished D and trimming. This repertoire shows 150,000 or so clones, 70% to 90% found once; its top ten account for about a tenth. Trimming removed 6 bases from V and 4 bases from J, with 15 bases in between. In germline, CDR1 is SNHLY, CDR2 FYNNEI. The CDR3 consists of 14 residues. The chain combines TRBV2 with TRBJ1-1; D uncertain. This TCR was sampled from a human donor in a cohort sampled during active COVID-19. The source material was peripheral blood. The chain's CDR3 is CASRDTLRGTEAFF. Written as DNA, the CDR3 is TGTGCCAGCAGGGATACTTTACGGGGCACTGAAGCTTTCTTT. Supplemented by reference TRBV2 and TRBJ1-1, the full variable domain reads EPEVTQTPSHQVTQMGQEVILRCVPISNHLYFYWYRQILGQKVEFLVSFYNNEISEKSEIFDDQFSVERPDGSNFTLKIRSTKLEDSAMYFCASRDTLRGTEAFFGQGTRLTVV.